This T cell receptor (beta chain) was identified in a study of T cells expressing NK-cell markers. Findings and limits, study-wide: Among CD8+ T cells from 5 to 7 donors, dominant NKG2C+ clonotypes accounted for about 1.0-7.0%.

The CDR3 is 15 amino acids. The authors generated TCR beta cDNA through 5'RACE template switching with UMIs. TCRdb reanalyzed the 5' RACE reads, giving one entry per CDR3 protein sequence and no DNA. Listed are a few hundred thousand distinct CDR3 sequences; around 3.3% falls within the top ten. For this clonotype: As yet, its antigen is unknown.

The chain recombines TRBV12-3 or TRBV12-4 with TRBJ2-1; there is no DNA to check the TCRdb D call of TRBD2. The specimen sequenced was blood T cells: a sorted CD56 or NKG2C T cell subset, CD4+ or CD8+ T cells, or bulk PBMC T cells (not recorded which). The clonotype was recovered from a man between 18 and 35 years old in good health. CDR3 amino acids: CASSFSGLANDEQFF.